The entry below describes one TCR beta chain. What it recognizes is unknown. The CDR3 loop spans 13 amino acids. V shed 4 bases, J shed 4 bases, and the junction held 2 bases outside the gene matches. The germline CDR1 and CDR2 sequences are MGHRA and YSYEKL. This sample is drawn from a study of graft-versus-host responses after intestinal transplantation. Turning to the study itself: Transplantation in recipients was multivisceral, liver-intestinal, or isolated intestinal. Study outcomes and limitations: Marrow from the recipient contained GvH clones, some of which had appeared first in ileum or blood.

The data were produced by immunoSEQ multiplex PCR, yet TCRdb's version contains in-frame clones alone and is incomplete. The table includes about 51,000 clones, about 90% detected once. Material: unstimulated CD4+ T cells sorted from spleen or lymph node cells, obtained before transplant. The TCR comes from a human donor who was the organ donor for an intestinal transplant. This sequence joins TRBV4-1 and TRBJ2-7; 9 bases fit TRBD1. This chain's CDR3 is CASSLGQGYEQYF. The CDR3 DNA reads as TGCGCCAGCAGCCTGGGACAGGGTTACGAGCAGTACTTC.